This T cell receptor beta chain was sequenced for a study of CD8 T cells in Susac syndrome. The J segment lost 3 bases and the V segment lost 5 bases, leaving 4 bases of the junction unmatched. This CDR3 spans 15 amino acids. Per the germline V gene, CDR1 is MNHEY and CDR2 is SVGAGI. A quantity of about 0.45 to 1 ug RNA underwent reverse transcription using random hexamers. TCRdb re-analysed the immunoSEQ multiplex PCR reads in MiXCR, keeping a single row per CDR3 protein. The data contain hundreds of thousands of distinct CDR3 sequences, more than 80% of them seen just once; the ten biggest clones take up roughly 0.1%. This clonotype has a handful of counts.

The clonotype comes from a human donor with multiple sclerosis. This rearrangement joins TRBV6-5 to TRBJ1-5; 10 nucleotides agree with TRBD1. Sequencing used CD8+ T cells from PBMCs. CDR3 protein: CASSPGTGDNQPQHF. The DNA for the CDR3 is TGTGCCAGCAGTCCCGGGACAGGGGACAATCAGCCCCAGCATTTT.